These T cell receptor beta chains were read from a single sample in a study of OX40 agonist ivuxolimab in advanced cancers. Some clones are missing from TCRdb's copy, which holds only in-frame ones; the method was immunoSEQ multiplex PCR. The sample holds 8,500 to 11,000 clones, 77% seen once. This specimen consisted of CD4+ or CD8+ T cells sorted from blood, obtained in a trial of the OX40 agonist ivuxolimab. The receptors were gathered from an adult with an advanced solid tumor such as melanoma, head and neck, liver or kidney cancer. The CDR3 runs from the conserved cysteine through the conserved F or W.

v_call	j_call	cdr3_aa
TRBV7-9	TRBJ2-5	CASSSSVGPPETQYF
TRBV4-1	TRBJ2-7	CASSQASGYEQYF
TRBV19	TRBJ1-5	CASSSTAGFSQPQHF
TRBV5-1	TRBJ2-1	CASSGGAAGIFGDNEQFF
TRBV7-9	TRBJ2-2	CASSLASWEAGGTGELFF
TRBV5-4	TRBJ2-7	CASSWDTNSYEQYF
TRBV4-1	TRBJ2-7	CASSQGSGRYEQYF
TRBV7-3	TRBJ2-1	CASSPGGNEQFF
TRBV28	TRBJ2-3	CASSTPGTALTDTQYF
TRBV10-3	TRBJ2-7	CAMGEGNHEQYF
TRBV30	TRBJ2-7	CAWGGGYEQYF
TRBV6-4	TRBJ2-1	CASSGGTENNEQFF
TRBV6-1	TRBJ2-7	CASSEPGRLKGDEQYF
TRBV28	TRBJ1-3	CASSIDRSSGNTIYF
TRBV27	TRBJ2-3	CASSTQDTQYF
TRBV11-3	TRBJ2-7	CASSPPGRSYEQYF
TRBV5-1	TRBJ2-7	CASSLGTGYEQYF
TRBV28	TRBJ2-1	CASRASTGLAYNEQFF
TRBV9	TRBJ2-1	CASSAGTGTTDEQFF
TRBV28	TRBJ2-7	CASSAGTGGDYEQYF
TRBV5-1	TRBJ2-1	CASSLDLAGEYNEQFF
TRBV7-9	TRBJ2-5	CASSPAGVQETQYF
TRBV9	TRBJ2-1	CASSEAGGPVEQFF
TRBV29-1	TRBJ2-2	CSVEVAGGRTGELFF
TRBV27	TRBJ2-1	CASSFGLAGGSGLFEQFF
TRBV14	TRBJ2-4	CASSQVGHLAKNIQYF
TRBV11-2	TRBJ2-2	CASSRISSTGELFF
TRBV2	TRBJ2-4	CASSEAHGDIQYF
TRBV7-6	TRBJ2-3	CASSQTDLGSDTQYF
TRBV29-1	TRBJ2-1	CSVEVGVEQFF
TRBV13	TRBJ1-4	CASSLADRMDEKLFF
TRBV19	TRBJ1-4	CASSGQGPLKLFF
TRBV6-1	TRBJ2-7	CASGGSSYEQYF
TRBV28	TRBJ2-5	CASSPTQGFVGETQYF
TRBV30	TRBJ1-1	CAWSMNTEAFF
TRBV5-8	TRBJ2-2	CASGQLLRMGQNTGELFF
TRBV27	TRBJ2-7	CASRVTSGSSYEQYF
TRBV2	TRBJ2-7	CASSETPGSSYEQYF
TRBV5-1	TRBJ1-5	CASSLARDSNQPQHF